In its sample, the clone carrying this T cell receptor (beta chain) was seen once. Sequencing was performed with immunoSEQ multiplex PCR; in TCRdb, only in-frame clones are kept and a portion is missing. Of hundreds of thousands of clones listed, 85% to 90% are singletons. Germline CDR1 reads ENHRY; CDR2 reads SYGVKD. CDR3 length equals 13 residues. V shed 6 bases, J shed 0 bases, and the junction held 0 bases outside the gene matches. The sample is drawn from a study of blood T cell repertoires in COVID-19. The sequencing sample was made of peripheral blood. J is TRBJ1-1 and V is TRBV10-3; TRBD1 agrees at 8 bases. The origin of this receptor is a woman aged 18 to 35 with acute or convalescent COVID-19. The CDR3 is CAIRGQVNTEAFF. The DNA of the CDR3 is TGTGCCATCAGGGGACAGGTGAACACTGAAGCTTTCTTT.